The rows below give T cell receptor beta chains drawn from one sample of a study of radiotherapy plus CTLA-4 blockade in lung cancer. Sequenced by immunoSEQ multiplex PCR; TCRdb stores in-frame clones only, minus some. The sample has some 23,000 clones, 65% to 85% seen once. Sequencing used peripheral blood, obtained from a patient treated with radiotherapy plus ipilimumab. Receptors originate from a human donor with non-small cell lung cancer who had stable disease on radiotherapy plus ipilimumab. Both conserved end residues are part of each CDR3. Fields, in order: D gene, V gene, J gene, clone size, CDR3 DNA, CDR3 protein. The D gene is left open where the match is weak. The size entry is marked missing in some rows and otherwise reads once, few, many or a size class.

TRBD2,TRBV11-3,TRBJ2-1,NA,TGTGCCAGCAGCCCCGCGGGGGGGACTAGCGGCTACAATGAGCAGTTCTTC,CASSPAGGTSGYNEQFF
NA,TRBV5-8,TRBJ2-3,NA,TGTGCCAGCAGCTTGGTACAGGGTAGCGGCACAGATACGCAGTATTTT,CASSLVQGSGTDTQYF
TRBD1,TRBV18,TRBJ1-2,NA,TGTGCCAGCTCACCACTGGACAGGTCTTCGGAAAGTGGCTACACCTTC,CASSPLDRSSESGYTF
NA,TRBV6-5,TRBJ2-7,NA,TGTGCCAGCAGGAAACCCCAGACAGGCCGAGACGAGCAGTACTTC,CASRKPQTGRDEQYF
TRBD1,TRBV11-3,TRBJ2-1,NA,TGTGCCAGCAGCTTATGGGGACAGGGGGGCAATGAGCAGTTCTTC,CASSLWGQGGNEQFF
NA,TRBV6-1,TRBJ2-3,few,TGTGCCAGCAGGGAGTATCTGGGCACAGATACGCAGTATTTT,CASREYLGTDTQYF
TRBD1,TRBV6-6,TRBJ2-1,NA,TGTGCCAGCAGCGAGGGAGGACAGGGAGGGTTCTTC,CASSEGGQGGFF
NA,TRBV2,TRBJ2-7,NA,TGTGCCAGCAAGACGGCGTGCTCCTACGAGCAGTACTTC,CASKTACSYEQYF
NA,TRBV13,TRBJ1-1,NA,TGTGCCAGCAGATACATCCTCCGGGGTACTGAAGCTTTCTTT,CASRYILRGTEAFF
NA,TRBV11-3,TRBJ2-3,NA,TGTGCCAGCAGCTTACTAGATACGCAGTATTTT,CASSLLDTQYF
TRBD2,TRBV15,TRBJ2-7,NA,TGTGCCACCAGCAGAGATGTGGCTAGCGGGAGCCCAGCCACCGAGCAGTACTTC,CATSRDVASGSPATEQYF
TRBD2,TRBV28,TRBJ2-7,NA,TGTGCCAGCAATCTGGGTAGGACTAGCGGGAGGACTGGGGCGGGAGAGCAGTACTTC,CASNLGRTSGRTGAGEQYF
TRBD1,TRBV13,TRBJ2-7,NA,TGTGCCAGCAGGTCAGGACAGGGTAACTACGAGCAGTACTTC,CASRSGQGNYEQYF
TRBD1,TRBV28,TRBJ2-2,NA,TGTGCCAGCTCCCTCGGGACAGGGGGGGTCGGGGAGCTGTTTTTT,CASSLGTGGVGELFF
TRBD2,TRBV30,TRBJ2-4,few,TGTGCCCGGACTAGCGGGAGTACCAAAAACATTCAGTACTTC,CARTSGSTKNIQYF
NA,TRBV7-9,TRBJ2-6,once,TGTGCCAGCAGCTTACTCGGTGGGGCCAACGTCCTGACTTTC,CASSLLGGANVLTF
TRBD2,TRBV6-1,TRBJ2-3,NA,TGTGCCAGCAGTGAATTCGGACTAGCGGCAAGCACAGATACGCAGTATTTT,CASSEFGLAASTDTQYF
NA,TRBV29-1,TRBJ1-2,NA,TGCAGCGCCACGGGAGATTTTTATGGCTACACCTTC,CSATGDFYGYTF
NA,TRBV5-5,TRBJ2-2,NA,TGTGCCAGCAGTTTGGAGCCGGGGTACACCGGGGAGCTGTTTTTT,CASSLEPGYTGELFF
NA,TRBV5-1,TRBJ1-2,NA,TGCGCCAGCAGCTTGCGGGCGGTCTATGGCTACACCTTC,CASSLRAVYGYTF
NA,TRBV11-2,TRBJ1-5,NA,TGTGCCAGCAGCTACAATTTAGAAGGGGCCTCGAACACGCCCCAGCATTTT,CASSYNLEGASNTPQHF
TRBD2,TRBV5-5,TRBJ2-7,few,TGTGCCAGCAGCTTGTACACTAGCGGGAAGTACTTC,CASSLYTSGKYF
TRBD2,TRBV5-1,TRBJ2-3,NA,TGCGCCAGCAGCCCACTAGCGGGAGGCACAGATACGCAGTATTTT,CASSPLAGGTDTQYF